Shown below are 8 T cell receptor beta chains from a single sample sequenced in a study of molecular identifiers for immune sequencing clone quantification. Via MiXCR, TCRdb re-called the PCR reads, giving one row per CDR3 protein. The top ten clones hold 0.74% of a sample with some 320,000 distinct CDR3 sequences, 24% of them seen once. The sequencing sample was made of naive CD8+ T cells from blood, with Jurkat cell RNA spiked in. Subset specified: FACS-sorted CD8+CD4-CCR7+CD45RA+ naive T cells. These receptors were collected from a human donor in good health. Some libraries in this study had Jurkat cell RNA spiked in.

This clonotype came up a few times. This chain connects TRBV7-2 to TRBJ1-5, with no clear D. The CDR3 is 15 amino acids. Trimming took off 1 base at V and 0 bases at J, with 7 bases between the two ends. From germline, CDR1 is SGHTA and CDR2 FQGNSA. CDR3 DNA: TGTGCCAGCAGCTTAGTTGACGGTAGCAATCAGCCCCAGCATTTT. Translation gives CASSLVDGSNQPQHF. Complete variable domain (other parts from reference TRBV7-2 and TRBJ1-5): GAGVSQSPSNKVTEKGKDVELRCDPISGHTALYWYRQSLGQGLEFLIYFQGNSAPDKSGLPSDRFSAERTGGSVSTLTIQRTQQEDSAVYLCASSLVDGSNQPQHFGDGTRLSIL.

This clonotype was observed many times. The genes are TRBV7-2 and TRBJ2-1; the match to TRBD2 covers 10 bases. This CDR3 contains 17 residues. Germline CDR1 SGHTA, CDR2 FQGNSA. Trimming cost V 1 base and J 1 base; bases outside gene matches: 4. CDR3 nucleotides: TGTGCCAGCAGCTTAGGGACTAGCGGTTGGTCCTACAATGAGCAGTTCTTC. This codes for CASSLGTSGWSYNEQFF.

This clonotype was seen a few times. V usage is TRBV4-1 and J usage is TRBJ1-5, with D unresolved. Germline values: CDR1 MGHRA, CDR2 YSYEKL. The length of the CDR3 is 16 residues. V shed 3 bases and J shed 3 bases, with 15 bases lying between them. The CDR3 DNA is TGCGCCAGCAGCCAGTCCTATTCCGTAGACAATCAGCCCCAGCATTTT. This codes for CASSQSYSVDNQPQHF.

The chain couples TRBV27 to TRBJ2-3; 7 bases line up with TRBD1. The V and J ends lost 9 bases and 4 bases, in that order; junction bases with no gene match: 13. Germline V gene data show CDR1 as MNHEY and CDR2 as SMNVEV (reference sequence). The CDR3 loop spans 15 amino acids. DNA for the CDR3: TGTGCCAGTACGACGCTACAGGGGATCGCAGATACGCAGTATTTT. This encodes CASTTLQGIADTQYF.

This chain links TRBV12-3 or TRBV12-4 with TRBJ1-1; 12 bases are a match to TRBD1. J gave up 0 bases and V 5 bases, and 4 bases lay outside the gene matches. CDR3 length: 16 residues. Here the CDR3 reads CASSPGTGGLNTEAFF. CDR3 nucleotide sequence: TGTGCCAGCAGTCCGGGGACAGGGGGCTTGAACACTGAAGCTTTCTTT.

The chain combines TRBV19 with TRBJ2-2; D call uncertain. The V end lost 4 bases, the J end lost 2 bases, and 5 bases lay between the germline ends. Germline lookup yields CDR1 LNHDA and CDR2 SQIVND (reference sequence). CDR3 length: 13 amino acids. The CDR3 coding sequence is TGTGCCAGTAGTACGCATAACACCGGGGAGCTGTTTTTT. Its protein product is CASSTHNTGELFF.

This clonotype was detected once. CDR3 region: CASSLGQGPEQFF. The CDR3 bases are TGTGCCAGCAGCTTAGGGCAGGGCCCCGAGCAGTTCTTC. V usage is TRBV11-2 and J usage is TRBJ2-1, with TRBD1 as a possible D gene (5 bases). Germline V gene lookup returns CDR1 SGHAT and CDR2 FQNNGV. This CDR3 has 13 amino acids. V was shortened by 1 base and J by 10 bases, with 11 bases between the two germline ends.

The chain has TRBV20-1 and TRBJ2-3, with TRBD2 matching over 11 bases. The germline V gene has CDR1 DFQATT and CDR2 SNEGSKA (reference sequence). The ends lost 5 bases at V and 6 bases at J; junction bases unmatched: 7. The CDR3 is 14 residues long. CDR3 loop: CSAVTSGIFDTQYF. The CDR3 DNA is TGCAGTGCTGTGACTAGCGGGATATTCGATACGCAGTATTTT.